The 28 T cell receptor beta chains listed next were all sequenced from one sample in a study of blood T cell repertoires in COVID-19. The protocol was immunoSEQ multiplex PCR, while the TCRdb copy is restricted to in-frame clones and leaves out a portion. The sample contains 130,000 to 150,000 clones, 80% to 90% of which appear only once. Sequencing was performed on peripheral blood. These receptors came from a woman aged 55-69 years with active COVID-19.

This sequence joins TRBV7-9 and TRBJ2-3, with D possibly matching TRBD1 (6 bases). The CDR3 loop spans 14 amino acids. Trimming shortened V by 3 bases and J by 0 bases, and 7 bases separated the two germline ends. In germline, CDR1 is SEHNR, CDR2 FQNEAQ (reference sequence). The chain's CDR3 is CASSFQGSTDTQYF. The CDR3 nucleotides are TGTGCCAGCAGCTTTCAGGGGAGCACAGATACGCAGTATTTT.

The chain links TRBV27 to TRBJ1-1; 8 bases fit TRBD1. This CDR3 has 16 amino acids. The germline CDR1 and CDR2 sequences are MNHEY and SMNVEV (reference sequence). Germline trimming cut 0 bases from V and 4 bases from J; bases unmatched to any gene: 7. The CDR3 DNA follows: TGTGCCAGCAGTTTATCCGACAGGGGAGTCGGCACTGAAGCTTTCTTT. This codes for CASSLSDRGVGTEAFF.

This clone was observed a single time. CDR3 sequence reads: CATSRESRGLTNYGYTF. CDR3 in DNA: TGTGCCACCAGCAGAGAGTCACGGGGGTTAACTAACTATGGCTACACCTTC. V and J are TRBV15 and TRBJ1-2; the D gene is possibly TRBD1 (5 bases). Per the germline V gene, CDR1 is LNHNV and CDR2 is YYDKDF (reference sequence). CDR3 size: 17 residues. The ends were cut back, 0 bases at V and 0 bases at J, with 14 bases in the middle.

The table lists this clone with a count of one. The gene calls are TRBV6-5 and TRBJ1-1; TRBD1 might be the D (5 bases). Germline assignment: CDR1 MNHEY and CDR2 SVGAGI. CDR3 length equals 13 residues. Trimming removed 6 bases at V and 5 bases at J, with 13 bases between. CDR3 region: CASRDQGRTEAFF. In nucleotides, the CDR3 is TGTGCCAGCAGAGACCAGGGTAGGACTGAAGCTTTCTTT.

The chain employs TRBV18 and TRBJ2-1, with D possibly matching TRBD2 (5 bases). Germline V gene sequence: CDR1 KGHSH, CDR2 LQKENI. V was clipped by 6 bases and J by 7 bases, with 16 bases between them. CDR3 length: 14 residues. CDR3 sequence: CASSGVGVGNEQFF. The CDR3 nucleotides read TGTGCCAGCTCCGGAGTCGGGGTCGGGAATGAGCAGTTCTTC.

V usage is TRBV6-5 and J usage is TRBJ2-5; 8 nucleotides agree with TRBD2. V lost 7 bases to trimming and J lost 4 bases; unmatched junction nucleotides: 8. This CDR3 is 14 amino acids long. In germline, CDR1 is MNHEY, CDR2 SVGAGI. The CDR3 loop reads CASNRREGAETQYF. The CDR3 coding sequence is TGTGCCAGCAATCGACGGGAGGGTGCAGAGACCCAGTACTTC.

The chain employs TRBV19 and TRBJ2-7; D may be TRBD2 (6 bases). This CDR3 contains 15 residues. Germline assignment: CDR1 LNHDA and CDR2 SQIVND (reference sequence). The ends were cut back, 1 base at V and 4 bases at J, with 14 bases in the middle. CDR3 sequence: CASSIVAGPAYEQYF. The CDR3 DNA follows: TGTGCCAGTAGTATAGTTGCGGGGCCAGCTTACGAGCAGTACTTC.

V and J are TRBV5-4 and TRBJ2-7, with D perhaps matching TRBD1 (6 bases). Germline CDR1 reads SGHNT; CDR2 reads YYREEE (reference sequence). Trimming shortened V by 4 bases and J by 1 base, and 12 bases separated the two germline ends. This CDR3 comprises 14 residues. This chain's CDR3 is CASSPQGRSYEQYF. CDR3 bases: TGTGCCAGCAGCCCGCAGGGGCGTTCCTACGAGCAGTACTTC.

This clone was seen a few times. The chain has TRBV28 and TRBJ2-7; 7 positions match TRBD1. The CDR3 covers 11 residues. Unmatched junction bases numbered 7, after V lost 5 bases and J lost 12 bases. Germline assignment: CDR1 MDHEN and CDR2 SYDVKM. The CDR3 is CASSRQGKAYF. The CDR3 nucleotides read TGTGCCAGCAGTCGACAGGGTAAGGCGTACTTC.

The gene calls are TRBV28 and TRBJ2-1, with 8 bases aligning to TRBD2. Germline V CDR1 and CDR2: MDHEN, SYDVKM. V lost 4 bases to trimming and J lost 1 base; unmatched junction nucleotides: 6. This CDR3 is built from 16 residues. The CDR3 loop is CASSSLSGKSYNEQFF. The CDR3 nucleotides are TGTGCCAGCAGTTCCCTTAGCGGGAAGTCCTACAATGAGCAGTTCTTC.

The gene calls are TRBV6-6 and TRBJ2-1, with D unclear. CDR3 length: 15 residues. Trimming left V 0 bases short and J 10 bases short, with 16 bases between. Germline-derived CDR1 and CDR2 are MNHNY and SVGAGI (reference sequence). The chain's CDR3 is CASSYSELGAREQFF. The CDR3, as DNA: TGTGCCAGCAGTTACTCGGAGCTCGGTGCCCGCGAGCAGTTCTTC.

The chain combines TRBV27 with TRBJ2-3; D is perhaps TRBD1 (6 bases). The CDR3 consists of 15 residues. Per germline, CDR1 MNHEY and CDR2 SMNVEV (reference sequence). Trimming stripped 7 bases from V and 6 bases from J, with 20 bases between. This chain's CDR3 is CASTFSGQGTDTQYF. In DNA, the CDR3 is TGTGCCAGCACTTTCTCGGGGCAGGGGACGGATACGCAGTATTTT.

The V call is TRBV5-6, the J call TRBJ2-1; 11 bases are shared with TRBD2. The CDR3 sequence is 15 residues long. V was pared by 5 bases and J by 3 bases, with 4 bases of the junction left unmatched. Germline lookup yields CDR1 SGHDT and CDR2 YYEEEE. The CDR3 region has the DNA TGTGCCAGCAGGGGACTAGCGGAAGACTACAATGAGCAGTTCTTC. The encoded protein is CASRGLAEDYNEQFF.

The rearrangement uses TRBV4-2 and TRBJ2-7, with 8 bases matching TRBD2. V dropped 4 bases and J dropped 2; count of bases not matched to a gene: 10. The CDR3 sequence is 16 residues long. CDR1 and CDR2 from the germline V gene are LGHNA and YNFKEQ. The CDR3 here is CASSLNSAGGTYEQYF. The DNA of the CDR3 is TGTGCCAGCAGCCTCAACAGTGCGGGAGGTACCTACGAGCAGTACTTC.

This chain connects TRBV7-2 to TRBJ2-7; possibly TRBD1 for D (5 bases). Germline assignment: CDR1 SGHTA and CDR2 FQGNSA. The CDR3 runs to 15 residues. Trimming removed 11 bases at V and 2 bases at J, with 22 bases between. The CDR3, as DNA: TGTGCCGGCCCGCCGGTAGGGGCAGTTGCCTACGAGCAGTACTTC. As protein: CAGPPVGAVAYEQYF.

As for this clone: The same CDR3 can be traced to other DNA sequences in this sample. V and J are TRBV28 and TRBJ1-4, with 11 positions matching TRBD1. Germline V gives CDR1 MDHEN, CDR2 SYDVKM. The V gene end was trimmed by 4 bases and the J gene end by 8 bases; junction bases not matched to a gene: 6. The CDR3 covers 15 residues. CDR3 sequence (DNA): TGTGCCAGCAGTTCCCCCGGGACAGGGGGAGAAAAACTGTTTTTT. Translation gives CASSSPGTGGEKLFF.

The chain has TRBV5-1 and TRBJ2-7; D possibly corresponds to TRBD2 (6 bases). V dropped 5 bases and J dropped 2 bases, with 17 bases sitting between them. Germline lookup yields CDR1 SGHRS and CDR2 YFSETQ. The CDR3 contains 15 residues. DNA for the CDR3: TGCGCCAGCAGAATATCGGGACTGGCCACCTACGAGCAGTACTTC. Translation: CASRISGLATYEQYF.

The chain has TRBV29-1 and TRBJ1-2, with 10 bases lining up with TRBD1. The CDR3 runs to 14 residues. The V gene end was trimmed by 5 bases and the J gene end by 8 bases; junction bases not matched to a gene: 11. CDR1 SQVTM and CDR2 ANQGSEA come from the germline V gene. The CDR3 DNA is TGCAGCGTTCGGACAGGGGGGCCGCTGGGAGGCTACACCTTC. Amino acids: CSVRTGGPLGGYTF.

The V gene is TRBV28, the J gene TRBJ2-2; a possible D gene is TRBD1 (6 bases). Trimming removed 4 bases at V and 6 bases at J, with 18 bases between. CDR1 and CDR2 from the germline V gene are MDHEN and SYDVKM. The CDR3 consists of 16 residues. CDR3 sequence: CASSSNPGRGAGELFF. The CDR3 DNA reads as TGTGCCAGCAGTTCCAACCCGGGCAGGGGTGCCGGGGAGCTGTTTTTT.

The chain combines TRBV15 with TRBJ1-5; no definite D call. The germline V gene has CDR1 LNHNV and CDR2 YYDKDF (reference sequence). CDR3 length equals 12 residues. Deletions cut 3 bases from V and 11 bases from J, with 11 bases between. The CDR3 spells CATSRESLSQHF. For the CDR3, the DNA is TGTGCCACCAGCAGGGAGTCCCTGTCCCAGCATTTT.

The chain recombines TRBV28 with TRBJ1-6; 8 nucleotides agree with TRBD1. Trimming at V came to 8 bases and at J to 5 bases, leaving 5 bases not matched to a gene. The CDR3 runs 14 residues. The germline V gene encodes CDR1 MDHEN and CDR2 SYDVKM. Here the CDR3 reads CASDQTGDNSPLHF. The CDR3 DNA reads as TGTGCCAGCGATCAGACAGGGGATAATTCACCCCTCCACTTT.

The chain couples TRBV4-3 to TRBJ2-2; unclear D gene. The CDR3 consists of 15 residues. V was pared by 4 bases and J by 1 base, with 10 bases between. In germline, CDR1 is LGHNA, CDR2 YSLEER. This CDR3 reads CASSPVGQNTGELFF. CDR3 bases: TGCGCCAGCAGCCCCGTTGGGCAGAACACCGGGGAGCTGTTTTTT.

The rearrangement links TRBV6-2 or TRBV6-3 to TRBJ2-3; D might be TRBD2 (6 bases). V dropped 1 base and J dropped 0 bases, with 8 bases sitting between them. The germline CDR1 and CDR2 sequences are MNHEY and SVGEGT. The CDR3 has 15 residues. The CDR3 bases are TGTGCCAGCAGTTACTTCGGGACTAGCACAGATACGCAGTATTTT. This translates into CASSYFGTSTDTQYF.

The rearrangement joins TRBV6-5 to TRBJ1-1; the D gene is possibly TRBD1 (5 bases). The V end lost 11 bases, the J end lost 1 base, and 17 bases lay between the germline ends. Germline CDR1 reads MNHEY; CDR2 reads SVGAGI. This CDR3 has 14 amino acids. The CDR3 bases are TGTGCCGGACCTTTGACAGCAGAGAACACTGAAGCTTTCTTT. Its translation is CAGPLTAENTEAFF.

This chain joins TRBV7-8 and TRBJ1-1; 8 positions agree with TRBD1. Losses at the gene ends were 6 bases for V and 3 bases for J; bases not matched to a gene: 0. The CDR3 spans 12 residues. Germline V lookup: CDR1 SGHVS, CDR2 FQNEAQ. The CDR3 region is CASRTGDTEAFF. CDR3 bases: TGTGCCAGCAGGACAGGGGACACTGAAGCTTTCTTT.

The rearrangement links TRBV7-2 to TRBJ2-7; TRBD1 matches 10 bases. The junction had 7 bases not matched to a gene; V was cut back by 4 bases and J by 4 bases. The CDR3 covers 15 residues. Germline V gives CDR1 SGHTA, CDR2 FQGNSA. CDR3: CASSYPGQGTYEQYF. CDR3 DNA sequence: TGTGCCAGCAGCTACCCGGGACAGGGGACGTACGAGCAGTACTTC.

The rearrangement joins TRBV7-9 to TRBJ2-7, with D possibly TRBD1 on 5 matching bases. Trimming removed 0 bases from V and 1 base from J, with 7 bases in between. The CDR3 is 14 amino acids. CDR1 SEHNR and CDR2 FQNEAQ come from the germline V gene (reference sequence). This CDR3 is CASSLASGSYEQYF. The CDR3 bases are TGTGCCAGCAGCTTAGCTTCAGGGTCCTACGAGCAGTACTTC.

CDR3 amino acids: CAWTRGVITSRGTDTQYF. CDR3 in DNA: TGTGCCTGGACCCGAGGTGTTATTACTAGTAGAGGCACAGATACGCAGTATTTT. This chain links TRBV30 with TRBJ2-3, with D possibly matching TRBD2 (5 bases). V dropped 4 bases and J dropped 1 base, with 24 bases sitting between them. The germline V gene encodes CDR1 GTSNPN and CDR2 SVGIG (reference sequence). The CDR3 contains 18 residues. The entire variable domain, with the rest obtained from reference TRBV30 and TRBJ2-3, is as follows: SQTIHQWPATLVQPVGSPLSLECTVEGTSNPNLYWYRQAAGRGLQLLFYSVGIGQISSEVPQNLSASRPQDRQFILSSKKLLLSDSGFYLCAWTRGVITSRGTDTQYFGPGTRLTVL.